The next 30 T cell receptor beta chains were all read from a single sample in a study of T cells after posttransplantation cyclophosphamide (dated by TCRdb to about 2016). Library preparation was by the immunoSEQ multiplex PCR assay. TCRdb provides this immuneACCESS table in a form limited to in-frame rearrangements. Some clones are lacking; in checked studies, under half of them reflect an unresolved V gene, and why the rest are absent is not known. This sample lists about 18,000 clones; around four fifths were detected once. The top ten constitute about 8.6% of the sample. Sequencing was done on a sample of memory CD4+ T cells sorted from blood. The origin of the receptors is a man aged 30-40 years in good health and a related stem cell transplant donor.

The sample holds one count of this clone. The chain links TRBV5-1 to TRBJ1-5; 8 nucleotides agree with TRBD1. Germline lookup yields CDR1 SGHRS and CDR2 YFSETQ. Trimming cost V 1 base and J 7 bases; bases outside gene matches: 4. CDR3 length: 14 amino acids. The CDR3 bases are TGCGCCAGCAGCTTGAGGCAGGGGGCGCAGCCCCAGCATTTT. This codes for CASSLRQGAQPQHF. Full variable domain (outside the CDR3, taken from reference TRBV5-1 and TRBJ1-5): KAGVTQTPRYLIKTRGQQVTLSCSPISGHRSVSWYQQTPGQGLQFLFEYFSETQRNKGNFPGRFSGRQFSNSRSEMNVSTLELGDSALYLCASSLRQGAQPQHFGDGTRLSIL.

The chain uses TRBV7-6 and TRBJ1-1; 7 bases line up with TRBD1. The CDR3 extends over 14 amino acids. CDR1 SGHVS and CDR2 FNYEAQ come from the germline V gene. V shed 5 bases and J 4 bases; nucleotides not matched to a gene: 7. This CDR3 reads CASSPSNRGTEAFF. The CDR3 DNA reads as TGTGCCAGCAGCCCCAGCAACAGGGGCACTGAAGCTTTCTTT.

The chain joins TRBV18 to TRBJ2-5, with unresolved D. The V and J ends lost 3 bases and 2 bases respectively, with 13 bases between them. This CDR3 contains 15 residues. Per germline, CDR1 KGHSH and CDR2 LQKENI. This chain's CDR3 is CASSPLPVSQETQYF. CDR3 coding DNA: TGTGCCAGCTCACCTCTTCCGGTATCTCAAGAGACCCAGTACTTC.

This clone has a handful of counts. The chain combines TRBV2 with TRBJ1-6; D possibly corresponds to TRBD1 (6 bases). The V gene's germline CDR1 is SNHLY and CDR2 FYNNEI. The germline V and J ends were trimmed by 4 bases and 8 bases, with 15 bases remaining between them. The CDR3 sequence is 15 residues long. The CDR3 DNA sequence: TGTGCCAGCAGTGCCACAGGGCTATTAGATTCACCCCTCCACTTT. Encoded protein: CASSATGLLDSPLHF.

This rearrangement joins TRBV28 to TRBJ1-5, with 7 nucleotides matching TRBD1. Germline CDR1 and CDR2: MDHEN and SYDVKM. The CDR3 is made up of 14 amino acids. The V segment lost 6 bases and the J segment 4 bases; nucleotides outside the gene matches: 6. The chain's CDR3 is CASRSPGQNQPQHF. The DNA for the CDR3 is TGTGCCAGCAGGAGTCCGGGACAGAATCAGCCCCAGCATTTT.

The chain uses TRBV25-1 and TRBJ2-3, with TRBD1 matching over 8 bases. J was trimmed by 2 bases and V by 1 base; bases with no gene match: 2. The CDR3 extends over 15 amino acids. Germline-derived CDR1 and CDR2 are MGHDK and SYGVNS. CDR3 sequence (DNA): TGTGCCAGCAGTGAATTGGACAGGGACACAGATACGCAGTATTTT. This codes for CASSELDRDTDTQYF.

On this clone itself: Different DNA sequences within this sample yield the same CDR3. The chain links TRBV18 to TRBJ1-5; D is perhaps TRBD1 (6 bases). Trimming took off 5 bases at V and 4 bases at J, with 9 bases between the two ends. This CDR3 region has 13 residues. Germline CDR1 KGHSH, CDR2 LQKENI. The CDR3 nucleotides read TGTGCCAGCTCAGAGGACAGAAATCAGCCCCAGCATTTT. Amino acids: CASSEDRNQPQHF.

In DNA form, the CDR3 reads TGCGCCAGCAGCTTGGGAGCGGGGGCCCGCACAGATACGCAGTATTTT. Encoded protein: CASSLGAGARTDTQYF. The chain uses TRBV5-1 and TRBJ2-3; 8 nucleotides line up with TRBD2. The CDR3 length is 16 residues. The germline gives CDR1 SGHRS, CDR2 YFSETQ. Losses at the gene ends were 0 bases for V and 1 base for J; bases not matched to a gene: 4. The whole variable domain, remainder taken from reference TRBV5-1 and TRBJ2-3, is KAGVTQTPRYLIKTRGQQVTLSCSPISGHRSVSWYQQTPGQGLQFLFEYFSETQRNKGNFPGRFSGRQFSNSRSEMNVSTLELGDSALYLCASSLGAGARTDTQYFGPGTRLTVL.

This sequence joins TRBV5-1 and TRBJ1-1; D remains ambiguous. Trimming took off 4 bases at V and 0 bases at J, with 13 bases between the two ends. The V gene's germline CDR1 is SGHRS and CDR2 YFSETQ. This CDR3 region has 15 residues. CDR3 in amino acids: CASSPERALNTEAFF. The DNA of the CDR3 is TGCGCCAGCAGCCCGGAGAGGGCCTTGAACACTGAAGCTTTCTTT.

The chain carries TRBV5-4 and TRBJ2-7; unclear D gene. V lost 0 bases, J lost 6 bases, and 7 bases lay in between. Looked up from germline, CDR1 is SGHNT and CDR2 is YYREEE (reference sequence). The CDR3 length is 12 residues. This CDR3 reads CASSLALGEQYF. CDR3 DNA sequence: TGTGCCAGCAGCTTGGCCCTAGGCGAGCAGTACTTC.

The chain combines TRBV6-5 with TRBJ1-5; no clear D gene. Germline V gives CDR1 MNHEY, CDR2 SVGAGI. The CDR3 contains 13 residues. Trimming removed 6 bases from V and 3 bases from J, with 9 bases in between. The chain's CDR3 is CASSPYLNQPQHF. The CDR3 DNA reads TGTGCCAGCAGCCCCTACCTCAATCAGCCCCAGCATTTT.

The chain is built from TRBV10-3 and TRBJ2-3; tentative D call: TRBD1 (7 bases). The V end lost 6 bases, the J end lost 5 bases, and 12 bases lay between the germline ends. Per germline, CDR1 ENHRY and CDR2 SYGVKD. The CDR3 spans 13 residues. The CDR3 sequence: CAIRGGQVDTQYF. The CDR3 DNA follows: TGTGCCATCAGGGGAGGACAGGTAGATACGCAGTATTTT.

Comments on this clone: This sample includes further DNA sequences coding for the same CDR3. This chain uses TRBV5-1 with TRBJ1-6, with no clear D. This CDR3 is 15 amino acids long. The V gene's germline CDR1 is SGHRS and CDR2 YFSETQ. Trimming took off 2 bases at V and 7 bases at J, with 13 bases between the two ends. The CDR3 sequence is CASSLSRNTNSPLHF. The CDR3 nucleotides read TGCGCCAGCAGCTTATCCCGAAACACGAATTCACCCCTCCACTTT.

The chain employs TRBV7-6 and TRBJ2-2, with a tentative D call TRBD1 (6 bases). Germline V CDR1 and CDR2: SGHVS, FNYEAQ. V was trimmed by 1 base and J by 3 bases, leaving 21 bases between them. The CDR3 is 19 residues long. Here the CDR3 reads CASSLVGSQLQGHTGELFF. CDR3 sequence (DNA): TGTGCCAGCAGCTTAGTTGGATCCCAATTACAGGGACACACCGGGGAGCTGTTTTTT. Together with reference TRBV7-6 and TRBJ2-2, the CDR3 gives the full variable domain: GAGVSQSPRYKVTKRGQDVALRCDPISGHVSLYWYRQALGQGPEFLTYFNYEAQQDKSGLPNDRFSAERPEGSISTLTIQRTEQRDSAMYRCASSLVGSQLQGHTGELFFGEGSRLTVL.

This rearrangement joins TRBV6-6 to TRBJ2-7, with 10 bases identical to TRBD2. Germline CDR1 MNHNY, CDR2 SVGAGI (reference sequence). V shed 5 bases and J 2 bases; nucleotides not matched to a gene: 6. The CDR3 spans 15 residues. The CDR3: CASSPLAGVAYEQYF. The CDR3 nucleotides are TGTGCCAGCAGTCCCCTAGCGGGGGTCGCCTACGAGCAGTACTTC.

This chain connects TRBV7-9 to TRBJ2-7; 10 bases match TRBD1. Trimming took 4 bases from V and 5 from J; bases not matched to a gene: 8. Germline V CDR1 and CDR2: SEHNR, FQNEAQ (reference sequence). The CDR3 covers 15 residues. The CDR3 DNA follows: TGTGCCAGCAGCTCGATGGGACAGGGGTACGACGAGCAGTACTTC. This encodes CASSSMGQGYDEQYF.

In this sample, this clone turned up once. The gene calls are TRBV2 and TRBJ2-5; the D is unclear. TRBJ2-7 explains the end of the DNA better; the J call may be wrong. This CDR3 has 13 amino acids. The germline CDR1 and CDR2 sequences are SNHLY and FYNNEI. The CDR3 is CASAIRQAYEQYF. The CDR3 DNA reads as TGTGCCAGCGCCATCAGGCAGGCCTACGAGCAGTACTTC.

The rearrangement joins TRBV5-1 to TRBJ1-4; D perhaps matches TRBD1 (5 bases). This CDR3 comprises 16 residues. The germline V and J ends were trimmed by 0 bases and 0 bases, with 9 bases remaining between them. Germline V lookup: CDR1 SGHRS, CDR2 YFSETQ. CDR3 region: CASSLGTYPTNEKLFF. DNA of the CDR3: TGCGCCAGCAGCTTGGGGACATACCCAACTAATGAAAAACTGTTTTTT.

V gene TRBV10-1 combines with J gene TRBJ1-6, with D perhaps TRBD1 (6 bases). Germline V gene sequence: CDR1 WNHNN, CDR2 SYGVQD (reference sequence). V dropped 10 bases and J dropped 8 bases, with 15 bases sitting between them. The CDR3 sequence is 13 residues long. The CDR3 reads CATRRTEDSPLHF. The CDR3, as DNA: TGCGCCACTAGACGGACAGAAGATTCACCCCTCCACTTT.

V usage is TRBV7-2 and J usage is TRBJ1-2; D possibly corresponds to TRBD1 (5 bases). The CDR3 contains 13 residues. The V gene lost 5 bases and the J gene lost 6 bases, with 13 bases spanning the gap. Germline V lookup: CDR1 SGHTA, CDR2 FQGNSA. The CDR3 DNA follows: TGTGCCAGCAGCCCAACGGGACTTGATGGCTACACCTTC. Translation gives CASSPTGLDGYTF.

The CDR3: CASSRGQAEKLFF. CDR3 nucleotide sequence: TGTGCCAGCAGCCGCGGACAGGCCGAAAAACTGTTTTTT. This sequence joins TRBV6-6 and TRBJ1-4; TRBD1 matches at 7 bases. The germline V gene has CDR1 MNHNY and CDR2 SVGAGI (reference sequence). The CDR3 has 13 amino acids. V lost 6 bases and J lost 8; bases outside the gene matches: 6.

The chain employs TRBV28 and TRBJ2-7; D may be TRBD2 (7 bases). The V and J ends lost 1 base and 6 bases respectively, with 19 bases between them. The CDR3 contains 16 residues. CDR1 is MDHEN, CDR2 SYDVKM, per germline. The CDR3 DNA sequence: TGTGCCAGCAGTTTATATGGGAGGGGGGCGGTCAGCGAGCAGTACTTC. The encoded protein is CASSLYGRGAVSEQYF.

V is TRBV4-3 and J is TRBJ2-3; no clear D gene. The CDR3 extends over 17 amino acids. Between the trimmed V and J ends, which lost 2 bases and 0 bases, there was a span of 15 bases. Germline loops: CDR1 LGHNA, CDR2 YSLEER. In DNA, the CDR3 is TGCGCCAGCAGCCAATCATATCAGGATCCTAGCACAGATACGCAGTATTTT. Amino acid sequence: CASSQSYQDPSTDTQYF.

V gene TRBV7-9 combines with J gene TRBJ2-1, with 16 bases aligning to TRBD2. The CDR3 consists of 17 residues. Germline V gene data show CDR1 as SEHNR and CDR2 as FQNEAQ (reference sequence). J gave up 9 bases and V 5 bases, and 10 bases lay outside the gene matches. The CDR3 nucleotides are TGTGCCAGCAGCGCGATCGGGACTAGCGGGGGGGGCAGTGAGCAGTTCTTC. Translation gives CASSAIGTSGGGSEQFF.

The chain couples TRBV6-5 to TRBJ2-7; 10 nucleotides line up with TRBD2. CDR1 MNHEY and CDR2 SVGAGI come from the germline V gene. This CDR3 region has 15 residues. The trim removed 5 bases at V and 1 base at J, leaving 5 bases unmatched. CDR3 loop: CASSLVAGGSYEQYF. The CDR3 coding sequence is TGTGCCAGCAGTCTCGTAGCGGGGGGTTCCTACGAGCAGTACTTC.

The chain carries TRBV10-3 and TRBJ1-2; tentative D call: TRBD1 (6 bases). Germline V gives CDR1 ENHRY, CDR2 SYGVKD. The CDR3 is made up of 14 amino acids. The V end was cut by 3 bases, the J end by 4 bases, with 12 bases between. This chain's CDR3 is CAISDPTGSYGYTF. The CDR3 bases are TGTGCCATCAGTGATCCGACAGGATCCTATGGCTACACCTTC.

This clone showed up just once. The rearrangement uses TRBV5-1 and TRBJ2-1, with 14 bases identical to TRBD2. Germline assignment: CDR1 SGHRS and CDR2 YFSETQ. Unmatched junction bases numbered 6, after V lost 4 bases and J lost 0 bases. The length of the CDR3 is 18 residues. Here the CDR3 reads CASSQPGTSGSSYNEQFF. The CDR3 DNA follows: TGCGCCAGCAGCCAACCCGGGACTAGCGGGAGCTCCTACAATGAGCAGTTCTTC.

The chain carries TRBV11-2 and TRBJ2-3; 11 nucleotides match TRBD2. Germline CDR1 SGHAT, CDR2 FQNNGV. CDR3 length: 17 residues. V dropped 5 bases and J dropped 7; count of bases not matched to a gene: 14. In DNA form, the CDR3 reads TGTGCCAGCAGCCTCCAGGGTAGCGGGGGGGCCGGGAATACGCAGTATTTT. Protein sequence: CASSLQGSGGAGNTQYF.

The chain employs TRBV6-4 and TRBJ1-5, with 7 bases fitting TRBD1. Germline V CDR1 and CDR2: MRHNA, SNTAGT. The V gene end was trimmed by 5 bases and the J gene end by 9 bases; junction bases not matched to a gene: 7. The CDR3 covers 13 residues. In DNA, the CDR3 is TGTGCCAGCAGTTATGACAGGGCAAGGCCCCAGCATTTT. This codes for CASSYDRARPQHF.

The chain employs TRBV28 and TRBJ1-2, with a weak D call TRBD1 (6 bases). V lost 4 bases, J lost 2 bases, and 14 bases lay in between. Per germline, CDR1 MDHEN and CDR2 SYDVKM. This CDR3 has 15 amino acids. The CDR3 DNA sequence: TGTGCCAGCAGTTCCTCTTCACAGGGAAACTATGGCTACACCTTC. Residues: CASSSSSQGNYGYTF.